Reported below is one T cell receptor (beta chain). The data stem from a study of blood T cell repertoires in COVID-19. Looking at the study overall: Nucleic acid was either cDNA or gDNA, and it came from T cells, B-cell-depleted T cells, or PBMCs.

Germline loops: CDR1 KGHSH, CDR2 LQKENI. V gave up 4 bases and J gave up 3 bases; unmatched junction bases: 0. The CDR3 spans 13 residues. Assay: immunoSEQ multiplex PCR; the TCRdb copy retains only in-frame clones and omits some. The profile covers approximately 300,000 clones, with roughly 86% appearing a single time and around 1.6% taken by the ten largest. The receptor comes from a woman in her forties or fifties with acute or convalescent COVID-19. This chain connects TRBV18 to TRBJ2-5; 9 nucleotides agree with TRBD1. Sequences were obtained from peripheral blood. CDR3 DNA: TGTGCCAGCTCACGACAGGGGGAAGAGACCCAGTACTTC. Protein product: CASSRQGEETQYF.